This T cell receptor beta chain was observed in a study of a mutant IDH1 vaccine in newly diagnosed glioma. Study background: Treated patients, averaging approximately 40 years, were about 60% male and about 38% female. Notes on the study in general: The vaccine induced immune responses, and these occurred in roughly 95% of patients.

Remarks on this clone: Its antigen is undetermined.

V shed 6 bases, J shed 8 bases, and the junction held 7 bases outside the gene matches. CDR1 and CDR2 from the germline V gene are LNHDA and SQIVND (reference sequence). The CDR3 covers 13 residues. TCRdb keeps only in-frame clones here, not all; method: immunoSEQ multiplex PCR. The repertoire holds about 21,000 clones, with roughly 84% as singletons. As to time point: baseline, week 1 (first vaccination visit). Stated treatment: pre-vaccination baseline after standard-of-care therapy. Sample: PBMCs, taken from a glioma patient treated with radiotherapy, temozolomide or both. The J gene is TRBJ2-4, the V gene TRBV19; 7 bases are a match to TRBD1. The origin of this receptor is a man aged 35-49 years with glioma. The CDR3: CASSRDRVDIQYF. For the CDR3, the DNA is TGTGCCAGTAGCAGAGACAGGGTCGACATTCAGTACTTC.